Detailed here is one TCR beta chain. The antigen is undetermined. The data are from a study of cytomegalovirus exposure and HLA in healthy donors. General study results and limits: A later analysis showed TCR association rates differing by HLA locus, peaking at DRB1 and lowest at HLA-C.

All the people who gave samples were healthy bone marrow donors. CDR1 is DFQATT, CDR2 SNEGSKA, per germline (reference sequence). Deletions cut 3 bases from V and 0 bases from J, with 3 bases between. The CDR3 covers 11 residues. PCR amplification relied on 60 Vbeta primers (plus 13 Jbeta primers). Here immunoSEQ multiplex PCR was the method, and the copy in TCRdb shows in-frame clones only, minus some. The sample consists of approximately 150,000 clones, more than 75% of them appearing once. The J gene is TRBJ2-7, the V gene TRBV20-1; no clear D. The source of this sequence is a young man in good health and CMV-seropositive. Sequencing input: PBMCs. The CDR3 nucleotides are TGCAGTGCTAGGTACTCCTACGAGCAGTACTTC. This sequence encodes CSARYSYEQYF.